The entry below describes one T cell receptor (beta chain). This entry belongs to a study of blood T cell repertoires in COVID-19. Study overall: The origin of the acute and convalescent COVID-19 samples was the United States, Italy and Spain.

Participants were aged about 18 to 90 years, lived in 25 or so US areas, and enrolled virtually. The study assigned cohorts using participant-reported clinical history. Germline lookup yields CDR1 SNHLY and CDR2 FYNNEI. This CDR3 spans 14 amino acids. The ends lost 2 bases at V and 6 bases at J; junction bases unmatched: 6. Authors' analysis steps: Amplification with reference gene primers provided the estimates of nucleated cell counts. Clones were read by immunoSEQ multiplex PCR, and TCRdb kept only the in-frame ones, dropping some. Clone size and the V and J calls come from that table; the DNA yielded D and trimming. The top ten hold 2.6% of the sample, which has over 250,000 clones, around nine tenths seen once.

V is TRBV2 and J is TRBJ2-7, with 8 bases that match TRBD1. The sequenced sample consisted of PBMCs or T cells enriched from blood (not recorded which). This sequence originates from a young woman who had recovered from COVID-19. Here the CDR3 reads CASSELDRVTEQYF. The CDR3 DNA sequence: TGTGCCAGCAGTGAATTGGACAGGGTTACCGAGCAGTACTTC.